The TCR beta chain under discussion was sequenced for a study of OX40 agonist ivuxolimab in advanced cancers. With autoimmune disease history or systemic immunosuppression, patients were excluded. TCRdb's copy holds only in-frame clones and misses some; the assay was immunoSEQ multiplex PCR. The sample holds around 80,000 clones, less than 85% seen once. This CDR3 has 16 residues. Per the germline V gene, CDR1 is MNHEY and CDR2 is SMNVEV (reference sequence). V lost 3 bases to trimming and J lost 0 bases, with 13 bases between them. Sequences were derived from CD4+ or CD8+ T cells sorted from blood, sampled in a trial of the OX40 agonist ivuxolimab. This chain joins TRBV27 and TRBJ2-3; D remains ambiguous. The TCR originated in an adult with an advanced solid tumor such as melanoma, head and neck, liver or kidney cancer. CDR3 sequence: CASSFTSAVSTDTQYF. The CDR3 DNA reads as TGTGCCAGCAGTTTTACCAGCGCTGTTAGCACAGATACGCAGTATTTT.